Shown below are 29 T cell receptor beta chains from a single sample sequenced in a study of cytomegalovirus exposure and HLA in healthy donors. It was with 60 Vbeta and 13 Jbeta primers that the PCR ran. Profiling relied on immunoSEQ multiplex PCR, and the TCRdb table lists in-frame clones only, not all of them. The sample yields 150,000 to 200,000 clones, roughly 80% seen once. Sequencing was performed on PBMCs. The origin of the receptors is a male donor in good health and CMV-seropositive.

The J gene is TRBJ2-7, the V gene TRBV4-1; 7 positions agree with TRBD2. The CDR3 contains 15 residues. J lost 0 bases, V lost 0 bases, and 2 bases had no gene match. The V gene's germline CDR1 is MGHRA and CDR2 YSYEKL. The CDR3 spells CASSQEGLSSYEQYF. CDR3 nucleotide sequence: TGCGCCAGCAGCCAAGAGGGACTAAGCTCCTACGAGCAGTACTTC.

The J gene is TRBJ2-7, the V gene TRBV30; 7 bases are shared with TRBD1. Trimming at V came to 3 bases and at J to 4 bases, leaving 12 bases not matched to a gene. This CDR3 region has 15 residues. In germline, CDR1 is GTSNPN, CDR2 SVGIG (reference sequence). CDR3 loop: CAWSPRWGQTYEQYF. The CDR3 nucleotides are TGTGCCTGGAGCCCGCGGTGGGGACAGACATACGAGCAGTACTTC.

The J gene is TRBJ2-4, the V gene TRBV11-2, with D tentatively TRBD2 (5 bases). Between the trimmed V and J ends, which lost 6 bases and 7 bases, there was a span of 19 bases. Looked up from germline, CDR1 is SGHAT and CDR2 is FQNNGV. This CDR3 is 15 amino acids long. CDR3 residues: CASRIPGSSRNIQYF. CDR3 DNA sequence: TGTGCCAGCAGGATTCCGGGGTCCAGCCGGAACATTCAGTACTTC.

The V call is TRBV5-1, the J call TRBJ1-5; 9 bases fit TRBD1. With 5 bases clipped from V and 5 bases from J, the junction kept 8 bases outside the gene matches. The CDR3 covers 15 residues. Germline V CDR1 and CDR2: SGHRS, YFSETQ. The CDR3 is CASRSGTGMDQPQHF. The DNA of the CDR3 is TGCGCCAGCAGATCCGGGACAGGGATGGATCAGCCCCAGCATTTT.

The CDR3 bases are TGTGCCACCCTAGCGGGGGGGGCTCTTGCCGGGGAGCTGTTTTTT. Protein sequence: CATLAGGALAGELFF. The chain employs TRBV10-3 and TRBJ2-2, with 12 bases that match TRBD2. Germline CDR1 reads ENHRY; CDR2 reads SYGVKD. The CDR3 has 15 residues. J lost 6 bases, V lost 10 bases, and 9 bases had no gene match.

The chain links TRBV30 to TRBJ2-5; 12 nucleotides line up with TRBD1. Germline V gene data show CDR1 as GTSNPN and CDR2 as SVGIG (reference sequence). V shed 3 bases, J shed 5 bases, and the junction held 4 bases outside the gene matches. This CDR3 region has 14 residues. Here the CDR3 DNA reads TGTGCCTGGAGGGGACAGGGGGCTGGGGAGACCCAGTACTTC. Its protein product is CAWRGQGAGETQYF.

This chain links TRBV10-3 with TRBJ2-1; 11 bases agree with TRBD1. This CDR3 has 15 amino acids. Per the germline V gene, CDR1 is ENHRY and CDR2 is SYGVKD. After removal of 7 bases from V and 7 bases from J, the junction contained 9 bases not matched to a gene. CDR3 in amino acids: CAITGQGAGGNEQFF. CDR3 DNA: TGTGCCATCACAGGACAGGGGGCAGGGGGGAATGAGCAGTTCTTC.

J is TRBJ2-5 and V is TRBV27, with 11 bases fitting TRBD2. Unmatched junction bases numbered 10, after V lost 6 bases and J lost 7 bases. Germline assignment: CDR1 MNHEY and CDR2 SMNVEV (reference sequence). CDR3 length equals 15 residues. The CDR3 bases are TGTGCCAGCAGACGACTAGCGGGAAATTTGGGGACCCAGTACTTC. Its protein is CASRRLAGNLGTQYF.

The chain uses TRBV30 and TRBJ1-6, with TRBD1 identical over 7 bases. Germline V gene sequence: CDR1 GTSNPN, CDR2 SVGIG (reference sequence). CDR3 length equals 13 residues. J lost 9 bases, V lost 5 bases, and 7 bases had no gene match. CDR3 in DNA: TGTGCCTGGGGGGGGACAGACGGTTCACCCCTCCACTTT. It translates to CAWGGTDGSPLHF.

The chain links TRBV14 to TRBJ1-4; the match to TRBD1 covers 7 bases. Unmatched junction bases numbered 1, after V lost 3 bases and J lost 3 bases. Germline V gene lookup returns CDR1 SGHDN and CDR2 FVKESK. The CDR3 is 14 amino acids. The CDR3 loop is CASSHTGANEKLFF. The CDR3 DNA reads TGTGCCAGCAGCCACACAGGGGCTAATGAAAAACTGTTTTTT.

The chain joins TRBV4-1 to TRBJ1-3; the match to TRBD1 covers 8 bases. The junction had 8 bases not matched to a gene; V was cut back by 0 bases and J by 1 base. Germline CDR1 reads MGHRA; CDR2 reads YSYEKL. This CDR3 contains 18 residues. CDR3 loop: CASSQEMTGVTSGNTIYF. CDR3 coding DNA: TGCGCCAGCAGCCAAGAAATGACAGGGGTTACTTCTGGAAACACCATATATTTT.

The gene calls are TRBV29-1 and TRBJ2-5, with 10 positions matching TRBD2. Germline CDR1 SQVTM, CDR2 ANQGSEA. The trim removed 7 bases at V and 5 bases at J, leaving 7 bases unmatched. This CDR3 spans 13 amino acids. The CDR3 loop reads CSAATSGPETQYF. The CDR3, as DNA: TGCAGCGCGGCGACTAGCGGGCCGGAGACCCAGTACTTC.

The sample holds one count of this clone. The V call is TRBV19, the J call TRBJ1-3; D possibly corresponds to TRBD1 (5 bases). Trimming removed 4 bases from V and 3 bases from J, with 16 bases in between. CDR1 is LNHDA, CDR2 SQIVND, per germline (reference sequence). This CDR3 has 16 residues. CDR3 in amino acids: CASSTPHRDFGNTIYF. The DNA of the CDR3 is TGTGCCAGTAGTACGCCTCACCGGGACTTTGGAAACACCATATATTTT.

The CDR3 loop is CASKRGQTYEQYF. The CDR3, as DNA: TGTGCCAGCAAGCGGGGGCAGACGTACGAGCAGTACTTC. This rearrangement joins TRBV27 to TRBJ2-7, with 8 nucleotides matching TRBD2. The germline V gene has CDR1 MNHEY and CDR2 SMNVEV (reference sequence). The CDR3 length is 13 residues. With 7 bases clipped from V and 4 bases from J, the junction kept 6 bases outside the gene matches.

A few counts support this clone. The genes are TRBV28 and TRBJ2-1, with 13 nucleotides matching TRBD2. The CDR3 loop spans 17 amino acids. The germline CDR1 and CDR2 sequences are MDHEN and SYDVKM. V gave up 6 bases and J gave up 4 bases; unmatched junction bases: 9. The CDR3 DNA follows: TGTGCCAGCAGCCTCGGGACTAGCGGGAAATCTTACAATGAGCAGTTCTTC. It yields the protein CASSLGTSGKSYNEQFF. Together with reference TRBV28 and TRBJ2-1, the CDR3 gives the full variable domain: DVKVTQSSRYLVKRTGEKVFLECVQDMDHENMFWYRQDPGLGLRLIYFSYDVKMKEKGDIPEGYSVSREKKERFSLILESASTNQTSMYLCASSLGTSGKSYNEQFFGPGTRLTVL.

Only a few counts were recorded for this clone. This rearrangement joins TRBV9 to TRBJ1-1; 7 bases agree with TRBD1. The V gene end was trimmed by 4 bases and the J gene end by 2 bases; junction bases not matched to a gene: 5. Looked up from germline, CDR1 is SGDLS and CDR2 is YYNGEE. The CDR3 runs to 14 residues. CDR3 loop: CASSLTGRNTEAFF. In DNA, the CDR3 is TGTGCCAGCAGCCTGACAGGGCGAAACACTGAAGCTTTCTTT.

This clone was detected only once. The rearrangement links TRBV6-6 to TRBJ2-3; TRBD1 might be the D (6 bases). Trimming stripped 5 bases from V and 2 bases from J, with 17 bases between. Germline V CDR1 and CDR2: MNHNY, SVGAGI (reference sequence). The CDR3 loop spans 16 amino acids. The DNA for the CDR3 is TGTGCCAGCAGTATGGACAGACCTTTCTTCACAGATACGCAGTATTTT. Translating gives CASSMDRPFFTDTQYF.

The chain is built from TRBV7-2 and TRBJ2-1, with TRBD2 identical over 11 bases. J was trimmed by 3 bases and V by 5 bases; bases with no gene match: 6. This CDR3 comprises 16 residues. Germline V gene data show CDR1 as SGHTA and CDR2 as FQGNSA. This CDR3 reads CASSISGGGYYNEQFF. CDR3 bases: TGTGCCAGCAGCATTAGCGGGGGGGGATACTACAATGAGCAGTTCTTC.

The rearrangement uses TRBV7-2 and TRBJ1-4; 9 positions match TRBD1. The CDR3 is made up of 14 amino acids. Trimming cost V 6 bases and J 5 bases; bases outside gene matches: 4. Germline V lookup: CDR1 SGHTA, CDR2 FQGNSA. CDR3 in DNA: TGTGCCAGCAGGTGGGACAGGGAAAATGAAAAACTGTTTTTT. Translating it yields CASRWDRENEKLFF.

The V call is TRBV2, the J call TRBJ1-2; possible D gene TRBD1, 6 bases. V lost 3 bases and J lost 11, with 16 bases in between. This CDR3 region has 13 residues. Germline V lookup: CDR1 SNHLY, CDR2 FYNNEI. CDR3 nucleotide sequence: TGTGCCAGCAGTGACCAGGGACATAGTTGTTACACCTTC. Translated, it gives CASSDQGHSCYTF. Drawing the rest from reference TRBV2 and TRBJ1-2, the complete variable domain is EPEVTQTPSHQVTQMGQEVILRCVPISNHLYFYWYRQILGQKVEFLVSFYNNEISEKSEIFDDQFSVERPDGSNFTLKIRSTKLEDSAMYFCASSDQGHSCYTFGSGTRLTVV.

This chain joins TRBV2 and TRBJ2-7; 8 positions match TRBD2. The CDR3 length is 14 residues. The V and J ends lost 7 bases and 0 bases, in that order; junction bases with no gene match: 5. From germline, CDR1 is SNHLY and CDR2 FYNNEI. The CDR3: CASTDSGSSYEQYF. CDR3 sequence (DNA): TGTGCCAGCACGGACAGCGGGAGCTCCTACGAGCAGTACTTC. Filled out from reference TRBV2 and TRBJ2-7, the complete variable domain reads EPEVTQTPSHQVTQMGQEVILRCVPISNHLYFYWYRQILGQKVEFLVSFYNNEISEKSEIFDDQFSVERPDGSNFTLKIRSTKLEDSAMYFCASTDSGSSYEQYFGPGTRLTVT.

The chain employs TRBV27 and TRBJ1-1; D gene uncertain. Looked up from germline, CDR1 is MNHEY and CDR2 is SMNVEV (reference sequence). The germline V and J ends were trimmed by 0 bases and 3 bases, with 8 bases remaining between them. The CDR3 is 14 amino acids. CDR3 in amino acids: CASSLSGGYTEAFF. In DNA, the CDR3 is TGTGCCAGCAGTTTATCGGGCGGGTACACTGAAGCTTTCTTT.

The J gene is TRBJ1-5, the V gene TRBV27; perhaps TRBD1 as D (5 bases). This CDR3 contains 15 residues. Germline V gene sequence: CDR1 MNHEY, CDR2 SMNVEV (reference sequence). Trimming shortened V by 5 bases and J by 1 base, and 12 bases separated the two germline ends. The CDR3, as DNA: TGTGCCAGCAGTGGGGGACTGAGAAGCAATCAGCCCCAGCATTTT. Translating it yields CASSGGLRSNQPQHF.

V is TRBV7-2 and J is TRBJ2-2; D remains unclear. Germline assignment: CDR1 SGHTA and CDR2 FQGNSA. The CDR3 is 15 residues long. V was cut by 1 base and J by 0 bases, with 6 bases left in between. The CDR3 nucleotides read TGTGCCAGCAGCTTAGGGCAGGCGAACACCGGGGAGCTGTTTTTT. As protein: CASSLGQANTGELFF.

V usage is TRBV2 and J usage is TRBJ2-7; TRBD2 is a possible D gene (5 bases). The V end lost 7 bases, the J end lost 3 bases, and 13 bases lay between the germline ends. CDR3 length: 13 amino acids. Germline V lookup: CDR1 SNHLY, CDR2 FYNNEI. The CDR3 protein is CASILDGNYEQYF. The CDR3 DNA reads as TGTGCCAGCATCCTGGACGGGAACTACGAGCAGTACTTC.

The chain combines TRBV18 with TRBJ1-1; the match to TRBD1 covers 7 bases. V was pared by 3 bases and J by 4 bases, with 8 bases of the junction left unmatched. CDR3 length equals 15 residues. The germline CDR1 and CDR2 sequences are KGHSH and LQKENI. The CDR3 sequence: CASSPPGQLTTEAFF. The CDR3 DNA reads TGTGCCAGCTCACCCCCGGGACAGCTCACCACTGAAGCTTTCTTT. The variable domain in full, with the rest retrieved from reference TRBV18 and TRBJ1-1, is NAGVMQNPRHLVRRRGQEARLRCSPMKGHSHVYWYRQLPEEGLKFMVYLQKENIIDESGMPKERFSAEFPKEGPSILRIQQVVRGDSAAYFCASSPPGQLTTEAFFGQGTRLTVV.

The chain recombines TRBV6-6 with TRBJ2-2; D is perhaps TRBD2 (6 bases). Trimming left V 6 bases short and J 4 bases short, with 12 bases between. The CDR3 consists of 14 residues. Germline V lookup: CDR1 MNHNY, CDR2 SVGAGI (reference sequence). CDR3 region: CASSMTRVTGELFF. The DNA for the CDR3 is TGTGCCAGCAGCATGACTAGGGTCACCGGGGAGCTGTTTTTT.

The J gene is TRBJ2-7, the V gene TRBV14, with TRBD2 as a possible D gene (6 bases). This CDR3 region has 16 residues. Looked up from germline, CDR1 is SGHDN and CDR2 is FVKESK. Trimming stripped 4 bases from V and 3 bases from J, with 19 bases between. The CDR3 DNA follows: TGTGCCAGCAGCCCGGCAGGAGGGCAGCGTGGCTACGAGCAGTACTTC. Translated: CASSPAGGQRGYEQYF.

The chain links TRBV28 to TRBJ2-3; 7 positions agree with TRBD1. V lost 6 bases to trimming and J lost 3 bases; unmatched junction nucleotides: 6. CDR3 size: 14 residues. Germline loops: CDR1 MDHEN, CDR2 SYDVKM. The CDR3 DNA follows: TGTGCCAGCAGGGATCAGGGGGAGACAGATACGCAGTATTTT. It encodes CASRDQGETDTQYF.